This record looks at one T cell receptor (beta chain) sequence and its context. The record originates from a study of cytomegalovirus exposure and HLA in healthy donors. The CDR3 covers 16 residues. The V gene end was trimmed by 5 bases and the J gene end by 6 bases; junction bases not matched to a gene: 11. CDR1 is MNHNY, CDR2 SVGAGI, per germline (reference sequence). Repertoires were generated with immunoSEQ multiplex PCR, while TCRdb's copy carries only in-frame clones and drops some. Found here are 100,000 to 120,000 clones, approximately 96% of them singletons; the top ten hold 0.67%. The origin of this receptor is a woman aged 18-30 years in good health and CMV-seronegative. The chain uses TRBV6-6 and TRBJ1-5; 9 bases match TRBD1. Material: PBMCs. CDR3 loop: CASSAGTGNDFQPQHF. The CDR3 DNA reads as TGTGCCAGCAGTGCCGGGACAGGGAATGACTTTCAGCCCCAGCATTTT.